The 32 T cell receptor beta chains presented below share a single source sample, sequenced in a study of T cells after yellow fever vaccination. TCRdb re-called the 5' RACE reads through MiXCR, storing one row per CDR3 protein. This table has around 610,000 distinct CDR3 sequences, roughly 14% appearing once. Source: PBMCs, taken on the day of the yellow fever booster vaccination. The source is a man aged 25 to 40 who received the YFV17D yellow fever vaccine.

This clonotype was counted between two and nine times. This rearrangement joins TRBV12-3 or TRBV12-4 to TRBJ2-1, with D possibly being TRBD1 (5 bases). V lost 4 bases, J lost 7 bases, and 5 bases lay in between. There are 11 residues in the CDR3. CDR3 DNA sequence: TGTGCCAGCAGTTGGACAAATGAGCAGTTCTTC. The encoded protein is CASSWTNEQFF.

This clonotype has just a few counts. The chain is built from TRBV27 and TRBJ2-5; the D gene could be TRBD1 or TRBD2 (5 bases each). V was cut by 6 bases and J by 6 bases, with 17 bases left in between. Germline CDR1 and CDR2: MNHEY and SMNVEV (reference sequence). This CDR3 is 14 amino acids long. The CDR3 nucleotides read TGTGCCAGCAGCAGAGGGACCGACGCGAAGACCCAGTACTTC. Amino acids: CASSRGTDAKTQYF.

This clonotype was seen a handful of times. This rearrangement joins TRBV7-2 to TRBJ1-2; no clear D gene. Between the trimmed V and J ends, which lost 1 base and 7 bases, there was a span of 19 bases. The CDR3 has 16 amino acids. CDR1 SGHTA and CDR2 FQGNSA come from the germline V gene. CDR3 DNA sequence: TGTGCCAGCAGCTTAGAATATTCGGGGATTGGAGGTGGCTACACCTTC. Translation: CASSLEYSGIGGGYTF. Full variable domain (rest looked up from reference TRBV7-2 and TRBJ1-2): GAGVSQSPSNKVTEKGKDVELRCDPISGHTALYWYRQSLGQGLEFLIYFQGNSAPDKSGLPSDRFSAERTGGSVSTLTIQRTQQEDSAVYLCASSLEYSGIGGGYTFGSGTRLTVV.

The chain employs TRBV20-1 and TRBJ2-5, with a tentative D call TRBD2 (6 bases). The V and J ends lost 0 bases and 4 bases respectively, with 12 bases between them. Germline-derived CDR1 and CDR2 are DFQATT and SNEGSKA (reference sequence). The CDR3 extends over 14 amino acids. This CDR3 is CSARDLLASETQYF. As DNA, the CDR3 is TGCAGTGCTAGAGATCTCCTAGCGTCAGAGACCCAGTACTTC.

In this sample, this clonotype turned up a few times. The J gene is TRBJ2-1, the V gene TRBV20-1; no clear D gene. V lost 1 base and J 12 bases, leaving 13 bases between the germline ends. The germline V gene has CDR1 DFQATT and CDR2 SNEGSKA (reference sequence). The CDR3 contains 12 residues. CDR3 region: CSARATNGVQFF. In DNA, the CDR3 is TGCAGTGCTAGAGCTACTAACGGAGTGCAGTTCTTC.

This clonotype was seen a handful of times. The chain links TRBV7-8 to TRBJ2-5; TRBD2 matches at 8 bases. CDR1 and CDR2 from the germline V gene are SGHVS and FQNEAQ. The CDR3 has 17 amino acids. The ends lost 3 bases at V and 0 bases at J; junction bases unmatched: 9. In nucleotides, the CDR3 is TGTGCCAGCAGCTTGGTGGCGGGGGGCCGGTACCAAGAGACCCAGTACTTC. This codes for CASSLVAGGRYQETQYF. Full variable domain (missing parts from reference TRBV7-8 and TRBJ2-5): GAGVSQSPRYKVAKRGQDVALRCDPISGHVSLFWYQQALGQGPEFLTYFQNEAQLDKSGLPSDRFFAERPEGSVSTLKIQRTQQEDSAVYLCASSLVAGGRYQETQYFGPGTRLLVL.

There are a few counts of this clonotype. The chain recombines TRBV29-1 with TRBJ2-7; TRBD2 aligns across 7 bases. In germline, CDR1 is SQVTM, CDR2 ANQGSEA. V shed 7 bases, J shed 4 bases, and the junction held 22 bases outside the gene matches. This CDR3 is 17 amino acids long. The CDR3 sequence is CSGQVARRGRGEYEQYF. The DNA for the CDR3 is TGCAGCGGGCAGGTTGCCCGGCGTGGCCGGGGGGAGTACGAGCAGTACTTC.

This clonotype was seen at least ten times. The rearrangement joins TRBV10-3 to TRBJ2-3, with 11 bases identical to TRBD1. Germline V lookup: CDR1 ENHRY, CDR2 SYGVKD. Trimming took 9 bases from V and 5 from J; bases not matched to a gene: 13. This CDR3 has 16 amino acids. The CDR3 DNA reads TGTGCCATAGCTAGAGGGACAGGGGGAAGGAAAGATACGCAGTATTTT. It encodes CAIARGTGGRKDTQYF.

The CDR3 DNA reads as TGTGCCAGCAGACCGCGGGGCGTTCAGACCGGGGAGCTGTTTTTT. It is translated as CASRPRGVQTGELFF. The rearrangement joins TRBV7-2 to TRBJ2-2; D might be TRBD2 (6 bases). V dropped 6 bases and J dropped 5 bases, with 16 bases sitting between them. The CDR3 consists of 15 residues. Germline values: CDR1 SGHTA, CDR2 FQGNSA.

This clonotype was observed a few times. The chain recombines TRBV2 with TRBJ2-4; D is ambiguous. The V gene's germline CDR1 is SNHLY and CDR2 FYNNEI. This CDR3 comprises 16 residues. Trimming pared 0 bases from V and 2 bases from J, leaving 11 bases between. CDR3 in amino acids: CASSEATQASKNIQYF. In nucleotides, the CDR3 is TGTGCCAGCAGTGAAGCCACCCAAGCTTCCAAAAACATTCAGTACTTC.

This clonotype occurred a few times. The chain joins TRBV6-5 to TRBJ2-3, with 9 bases fitting TRBD2. The CDR3 sequence is 15 residues long. Per the germline V gene, CDR1 is MNHEY and CDR2 is SVGAGI. J gave up 1 base and V 2 bases, and 1 base lay outside the gene matches. The CDR3 bases are TGTGCCAGCAGTTACGGCGGGAGGGGCACAGATACGCAGTATTTT. This sequence encodes CASSYGGRGTDTQYF.

The V and J genes are TRBV6-1 and TRBJ1-4, with TRBD1 matching 7 bases. Germline values: CDR1 MNHNS, CDR2 SASEGT. After removal of 8 bases from V and 5 bases from J, the junction contained 11 bases not matched to a gene. This CDR3 region has 15 residues. CDR3 in amino acids: CASRPASDRNEKLFF. In DNA, the CDR3 is TGTGCCAGCCGGCCCGCATCGGACAGGAATGAAAAACTGTTTTTT.

The genes are TRBV5-1 and TRBJ2-3; no clear D gene. Germline V gene data show CDR1 as SGHRS and CDR2 as YFSETQ. The V end was cut by 3 bases, the J end by 5 bases, with 10 bases between. The CDR3 contains 13 residues. The CDR3 DNA sequence: TGCGCCAGCAGCTATATAAAGGAAGATACGCAGTATTTT. This encodes CASSYIKEDTQYF.

The V and J genes are TRBV2 and TRBJ2-1; TRBD2 might be the D (6 bases). Germline V CDR1 and CDR2: SNHLY, FYNNEI. CDR3 length: 14 residues. Trimming removed 7 bases from V and 10 bases from J, with 20 bases in between. The CDR3 is CASIGGRTLGEQFF. Written as DNA, the CDR3 is TGTGCCAGCATCGGGGGTAGGACCCTCGGGGAGCAGTTCTTC.

The chain employs TRBV7-9 and TRBJ2-1; a possible D gene is TRBD2 (5 bases). From germline, CDR1 is SEHNR and CDR2 FQNEAQ (reference sequence). Trimming took off 1 base at V and 14 bases at J, with 12 bases between the two ends. The CDR3 has 12 residues. CDR3 DNA sequence: TGTGCCAGCAGCTTAGTGGGCAGGAGGAAGTTCTTC. This codes for CASSLVGRRKFF.

The chain is built from TRBV7-9 and TRBJ1-1; D gene uncertain. V was cut by 1 base and J by 0 bases, with 15 bases left in between. The CDR3 spans 17 residues. Germline loops: CDR1 SEHNR, CDR2 FQNEAQ (reference sequence). The DNA for the CDR3 is TGTGCCAGCAGCTTAGAACAGAGGAGAAGACTGAACACTGAAGCTTTCTTT. It codes for CASSLEQRRRLNTEAFF.

This clonotype was counted between two and nine times. V usage is TRBV2 and J usage is TRBJ1-5, with D hard to call. V dropped 6 bases and J dropped 6 bases, with 12 bases sitting between them. CDR1 is SNHLY and CDR2 is FYNNEI in the germline V gene. The CDR3 runs 13 residues. The CDR3 nucleotides read TGTGCCAGCAGGGCCGGATCAGGTCAGCCCCAGCATTTT. Its translation: CASRAGSGQPQHF.

This clonotype has just a few counts. The chain combines TRBV5-6 with TRBJ1-1; no clear D gene. V was shortened by 0 bases and J by 7 bases, with 4 bases between the two germline ends. CDR3 length: 11 residues. CDR1 SGHDT and CDR2 YYEEEE come from the germline V gene. Here the CDR3 reads CASSLGFEAFF. The CDR3 bases are TGTGCCAGCAGCTTGGGATTTGAAGCTTTCTTT.

The CDR3 coding sequence is TGCAGTGCTACATGGACTAGGAGGGAGACCCAGTACTTC. This codes for CSATWTRRETQYF. The chain uses TRBV20-1 and TRBJ2-5; 7 nucleotides line up with TRBD2. The CDR3 is made up of 13 amino acids. Per the germline V gene, CDR1 is DFQATT and CDR2 is SNEGSKA (reference sequence). V was clipped by 4 bases and J by 5 bases; unmatched bases: 7.

This clonotype occurred a few times. V gene TRBV6-2 or TRBV6-3 combines with J gene TRBJ2-7; no clear D. Germline-derived CDR1 and CDR2 are MNHEY and SVGEGT. Trimming took 7 bases from V and 7 from J, leaving 11 bases between them. CDR3 size: 11 residues. In nucleotides, the CDR3 is TGTGCCAGCACACATGGATGGGAGCAGTACTTC. The encoded protein is CASTHGWEQYF.

This clonotype was detected only once. This CDR3 reads CASSSGQGQVTF. The CDR3 bases are TGTGCCAGCAGCTCTGGGCAGGGCCAGGTCACCTTC. This chain joins TRBV7-9 and TRBJ1-2; TRBD1 might be the D (5 bases). Germline V CDR1 and CDR2: SEHNR, FQNEAQ (reference sequence). The CDR3 is made up of 12 amino acids. V shed 4 bases and J shed 13 bases, with 16 bases lying between them.

The sample holds many counts of this clonotype. The CDR3 region is CASSLDMSYNSPLHF. In DNA, the CDR3 is TGTGCCAGCAGCTTGGACATGTCCTATAATTCACCCCTCCACTTT. The V gene is TRBV7-9, the J gene TRBJ1-6; D is perhaps TRBD1 (5 bases). Germline values: CDR1 SEHNR, CDR2 FQNEAQ (reference sequence). V dropped 3 bases and J dropped 1 base, with 7 bases sitting between them. The CDR3 is 15 residues long.

V is TRBV10-3 and J is TRBJ2-5; TRBD2 might be the D (5 bases). Trimming pared 4 bases from V and 0 bases from J, leaving 6 bases between. CDR1 and CDR2 from the germline V gene are ENHRY and SYGVKD. The CDR3 contains 13 residues. The DNA for the CDR3 is TGTGCCATCAGTGTGAGGGACCAAGAGACCCAGTACTTC. Its translation is CAISVRDQETQYF.

The V call is TRBV4-3, the J call TRBJ2-1; D gene unclear. Trimming removed 0 bases at V and 6 bases at J, with 9 bases between. The CDR3 has 14 amino acids. Germline V gene sequence: CDR1 LGHNA, CDR2 YSLEER. The CDR3: CASSQDGDFNEQFF. CDR3 sequence (DNA): TGCGCCAGCAGCCAAGATGGAGATTTCAATGAGCAGTTCTTC.

Here the CDR3 DNA reads TGCAGTGCCCCCCGTGGGGCAGGGGAGCAGTACTTC. Protein sequence: CSAPRGAGEQYF. This sequence joins TRBV20-1 and TRBJ2-7, with D tentatively TRBD1 (5 bases). This CDR3 has 12 amino acids. Trimming shortened V by 6 bases and J by 7 bases, and 16 bases separated the two germline ends. Germline lookup yields CDR1 DFQATT and CDR2 SNEGSKA (reference sequence).

This clonotype came up a few times. The CDR3, as DNA: TGCGCCAGCAGCCAAGTCATTCGGCGCGGGGGCACTGAAGCTTTCTTT. Translated, it gives CASSQVIRRGGTEAFF. The chain has TRBV4-1 and TRBJ1-1; possible D gene TRBD1, 5 bases. The CDR3 extends over 16 amino acids. Trimming stripped 1 base from V and 4 bases from J, with 16 bases between. Germline loops: CDR1 MGHRA, CDR2 YSYEKL.

The J gene is TRBJ2-7, the V gene TRBV19; tentative D call: TRBD1 (8 bases). Between the trimmed V and J ends, which lost 5 bases and 3 bases, there was a span of 14 bases. The CDR3 is 14 residues long. Germline loops: CDR1 LNHDA, CDR2 SQIVND (reference sequence). Here the CDR3 reads CASSRTGTIYEQYF. As DNA, the CDR3 is TGTGCCAGTAGTCGGACAGGGACTATCTACGAGCAGTACTTC.

This clonotype was detected once. The genes are TRBV9 and TRBJ1-2; the D gene is possibly TRBD1 (6 bases). Germline V gene data show CDR1 as SGDLS and CDR2 as YYNGEE. V was pared by 4 bases and J by 4 bases, with 17 bases between. The CDR3 consists of 15 residues. CDR3: CASSPRTEIFYGYTF. In DNA, the CDR3 is TGTGCCAGCAGCCCCCGGACAGAAATATTCTATGGCTACACCTTC.

This clonotype showed up just a few times. The chain recombines TRBV5-1 with TRBJ1-4; D remains ambiguous. The CDR3 contains 13 residues. Trimming cost V 4 bases and J 8 bases, with 12 bases left between them. Germline V CDR1 and CDR2: SGHRS, YFSETQ. The CDR3 DNA is TGCGCCAGCAGCCCGAGTGGGGAAGAAAAACTGTTTTTT. Translating gives CASSPSGEEKLFF.

The genes are TRBV20-1 and TRBJ1-1; TRBD1 is a possible D gene (6 bases). V shed 6 bases and J shed 1 base, with 12 bases lying between them. This CDR3 is built from 13 residues. Germline loops: CDR1 DFQATT, CDR2 SNEGSKA (reference sequence). The chain's CDR3 is CSAARGANTEAFF. Here the CDR3 DNA reads TGCAGTGCCGCGCGGGGGGCGAACACTGAAGCTTTCTTT.

This clonotype has only a few counts. V is TRBV2 and J is TRBJ2-4; a weak D match, TRBD1 (5 bases). V dropped 8 bases and J dropped 4 bases, with 9 bases sitting between them. The CDR3 sequence is 12 residues long. Germline V CDR1 and CDR2: SNHLY, FYNNEI. The CDR3 DNA is TGTGCCAGCGGACAAGAAAAAAACATTCAGTACTTC. Its protein product is CASGQEKNIQYF.

The chain carries TRBV11-2 and TRBJ2-5, with D possibly being TRBD1 or TRBD2 (5 bases each). The CDR3 totals 15 residues. Germline V gene sequence: CDR1 SGHAT, CDR2 FQNNGV. V was clipped by 1 base and J by 1 base, with 10 bases between them. In DNA form, the CDR3 reads TGTGCCAGCAGCTTAGTACCTGGGACCCAAGAGACCCAGTACTTC. The encoded protein is CASSLVPGTQETQYF.